This T cell receptor beta chain was captured in a study of post-analysis software for immune sequencing data (dated by TCRdb to between 2014 and 2017). The study in broad terms: Recorded disease courses included relapsing-remitting, secondary progressive and progressive-relapsing multiple sclerosis, with some patients lacking subtype annotation. Patient repertoires were compared against roughly 11 previously published healthy control repertoires from donors aged 6 to 25 years. A subset of samples was prepared in parallel using single-end sample barcoding, then pooled and co-amplified after Illumina adapter ligation.

The protocol used for the library was PCR. Instrument used: Illumina HiSeq 2500. To reduce PCR and sequencing biases, unique molecular identifiers were built into the TCR beta cDNA libraries. Every 1 to 10 million input T cells yielded 500,000 or so cDNA molecules, meaning each molecule approximated one T cell. Patient libraries were prepared and sequenced with the same protocol used for the earlier healthy control dataset. Within a given batch, samples were prepared together, multiplexed and sequenced on the same HiSeq lane. The study's own analysis went as follows. MIGEC was used to process the raw barcoded reads, and molecular identifier groups with only a single read were discarded before consensus assembly and CDR3 extraction. VDJtools was used for post-analysis of the clonotype tables, with diversity normalized by down-sampling every dataset to the smallest sample size. Repertoire overlap clustering matched CDR3 amino acid but not nucleotide sequences to correct batch-related cross-sample contamination. In TCRdb, the public reads were trimmed at Q25 with fastp and aligned with MiXCR, with productive beta chains retained. A single entry per CDR3 protein holds the most common genes and DNA from its merged rows. What appears here as the V and J calls and clone size reflects TCRdb's work, not the paper's. For this sample the table gives 650,000 to 850,000 distinct CDR3 sequences, of which about 45% were detected only once. Roughly 4.5% of the sample belongs to the ten largest clones.

Remarks on this clonotype: Its specific antigen is unknown. The input lacks base qualities; no much larger clone sits a single base away.

CDR1 and CDR2 are drawn from the germline V gene (reference sequence): DFQATT, SNEGSKA. The CDR3 contains 17 residues, cysteine and phenylalanine counted. The sequence is cut down to CDR3 DNA, 51 bases in frame from base 1. Deletion took 0 bases off V and 6 bases off J, with a span of 23 bases between the germline ends. To demonstrate the VDJtools post-analysis software, the study profiled TCR beta repertoires from the peripheral blood of 10 to 15 young patients with multiple sclerosis. The multiple sclerosis patients were children and adolescents between roughly 6 and 15 years of age. General study outcomes and caveats: When samples were clustered directly using the F measure, samples prepared in the same batch co-clustered strongly, which prompted a batch-effect correction. Normalized Chao1 diversity was significantly lower in multiple sclerosis patients than controls, suggesting substantial peripheral T-cell clonal expansion. Significantly higher frequencies in patients than in controls were found for five or six TRBV segments, including TRBV5-6, TRBV5-1 and TRBV20-1. The multiple sclerosis patient group was slightly younger than the control group.

The sequence is built from TRBV20-1 and TRBJ1-1; too little of a D gene remains to name it. Material: blood. The source of this sequence is a girl under 18 with multiple sclerosis. The CDR3 reads CSARDREVGSLFAEAFF. The DNA is TGCAGTGCTAGAGATCGGGAGGTCGGCAGTTTATTCGCTGAAGCTTTCTTT.